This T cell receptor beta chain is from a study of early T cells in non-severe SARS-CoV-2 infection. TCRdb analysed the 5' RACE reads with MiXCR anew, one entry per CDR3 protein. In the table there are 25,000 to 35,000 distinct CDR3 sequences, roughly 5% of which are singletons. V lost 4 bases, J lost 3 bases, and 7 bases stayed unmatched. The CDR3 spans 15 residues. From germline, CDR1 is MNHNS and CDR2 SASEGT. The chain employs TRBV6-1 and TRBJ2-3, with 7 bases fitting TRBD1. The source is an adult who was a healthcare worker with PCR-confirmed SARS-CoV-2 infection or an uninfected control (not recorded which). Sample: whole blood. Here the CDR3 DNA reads TGTGCCAGCAGTGTAAAGACAGGGATAACAGATACGCAGTATTTT. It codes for CASSVKTGITDTQYF.